This T cell receptor beta chain was sequenced for a study of neoadjuvant nivolumab and ipilimumab in lung cancer. Assay: immunoSEQ multiplex PCR; the TCRdb copy retains only in-frame clones and omits some. The sample lists tens of thousands of clones, roughly 84% occurring once. Study-wide results and limits: TCR clonality did not significantly correlate with pathologic tumor regression. TCR richness and clonality were higher in tumors than adjacent uninvolved lung. TCR receptors were sequenced in few samples. Resected-tumor TCR richness correlated positively with pretherapy blood richness.

Worth noting for this clone: Its specificity is not known.

The CDR3 sequence is 12 residues long. The germline V gene has CDR1 LNHDA and CDR2 SQIVND (reference sequence). V lost 3 bases to trimming and J lost 5 bases, with 7 bases between them. This sample comprised peripheral blood, obtained before neoadjuvant nivolumab, alone or with ipilimumab. This receptor was obtained from an adult with non-small cell lung cancer. This chain links TRBV19 with TRBJ2-5, with a weak D call TRBD2 (6 bases). CDR3 residues: CASSIGGETQYF. The CDR3 DNA sequence: TGTGCCAGTAGTATCGGAGGGGAGACCCAGTACTTC.